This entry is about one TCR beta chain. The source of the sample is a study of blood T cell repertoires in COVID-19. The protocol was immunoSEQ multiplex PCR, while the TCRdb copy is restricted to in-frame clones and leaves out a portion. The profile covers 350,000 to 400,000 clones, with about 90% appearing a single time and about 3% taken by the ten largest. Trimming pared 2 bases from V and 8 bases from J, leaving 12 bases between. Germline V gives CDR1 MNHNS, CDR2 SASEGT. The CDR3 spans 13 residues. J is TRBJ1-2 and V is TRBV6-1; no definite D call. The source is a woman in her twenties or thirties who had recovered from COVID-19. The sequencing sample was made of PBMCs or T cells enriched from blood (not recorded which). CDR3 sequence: CASSEREYVGYTF. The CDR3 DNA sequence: TGTGCCAGCAGTGAAAGGGAGTATGTCGGCTACACCTTC.